These T cell receptor beta chains were read from a single sample in a study of T-cell reconstitution after alpha-beta-depleted transplantation in children. TCRdb ran MiXCR on the PCR reads and lists one entry per CDR3 protein. The data hold some 300,000 distinct CDR3 sequences, with 9% to 12% observed a single time. The specimen comprised PBMCs from the stem cell graft donor, sampled from the stem cell graft. Receptors were obtained from a human donor who donated a stem cell graft to a child with acute lymphoblastic leukemia. The CDR3 runs from the conserved cysteine through the conserved F or W. The D gene is left open where the match is weak. A row's size may be missing; if present it is once, few, many or a size class.

D gene: TRBD1; V gene: TRBV2; J gene: TRBJ2-5; clone size: many; CDR3 DNA: TGTGCCAGCAGGGTCGACAGGGGGCGCGAGGAGACCCAGTACTTC; CDR3 protein: CASRVDRGREETQYF
D gene: -; V gene: TRBV28; J gene: TRBJ2-1; clone size: -; CDR3 DNA: TGTGCCAGCAGTGCGGGCGGGACCGTCTACAATGAGCAGTTCTTC; CDR3 protein: CASSAGGTVYNEQFF
D gene: -; V gene: TRBV28; J gene: TRBJ1-1; clone size: many; CDR3 DNA: TGTGCCAGCAGTCGACCGGAGCTGAACACTGAAGCTTTCTTT; CDR3 protein: CASSRPELNTEAFF
D gene: TRBD2; V gene: TRBV27; J gene: TRBJ2-1; clone size: -; CDR3 DNA: TGTGCCTGTGGACTAGCGGGAGGCCTTTACAATGAGCAGTTCTTC; CDR3 protein: CACGLAGGLYNEQFF
D gene: TRBD2; V gene: TRBV7-8; J gene: TRBJ2-7; clone size: few; CDR3 DNA: TGTGCCAGCAGCAATCCCCGAGCGGGAGGGAACTACGAGCAGTACTTC; CDR3 protein: CASSNPRAGGNYEQYF
D gene: TRBD1; V gene: TRBV5-1; J gene: TRBJ2-1; clone size: many; CDR3 DNA: TGCGCCAGCAGTCAAGGACAGGGGAGAAGCAATGAGCAGTTCTTC; CDR3 protein: CASSQGQGRSNEQFF
D gene: -; V gene: TRBV4-1; J gene: TRBJ2-1; clone size: -; CDR3 DNA: TGCGCCAGCAGCCAAGACGAGTGGTTAAAGGAGGGTGCGTCTGAGCAGTTCTTC; CDR3 protein: CASSQDEWLKEGASEQFF
D gene: -; V gene: TRBV6-6; J gene: TRBJ2-7; clone size: -; CDR3 DNA: TGTGCCAGCGGTTACCCGGGGGAGGACGAGCAGTACTTC; CDR3 protein: CASGYPGEDEQYF
D gene: TRBD2; V gene: TRBV20-1; J gene: TRBJ2-7; clone size: few; CDR3 DNA: TGCAGTGCTCAGACTAGCGGGGACTACGAGCAGTACTTC; CDR3 protein: CSAQTSGDYEQYF
D gene: TRBD1; V gene: TRBV12-3/TRBV12-4; J gene: TRBJ2-1; clone size: few; CDR3 DNA: TGTGCCAGCAGTCCTACCGGGACAGGACCCTACAATGAGCAGTTCTTC; CDR3 protein: CASSPTGTGPYNEQFF
D gene: -; V gene: TRBV5-1; J gene: TRBJ2-7; clone size: -; CDR3 DNA: TGCGCCAGCAGCTTGGCAGGTGGGCAGAACAGCTACGAGCAGTACTTC; CDR3 protein: CASSLAGGQNSYEQYF
D gene: TRBD1; V gene: TRBV19; J gene: TRBJ1-2; clone size: -; CDR3 DNA: TGTGCCAGTAGTAAGGGGACAGGCGACCCCACCTATGGCTACACCTTC; CDR3 protein: CASSKGTGDPTYGYTF
D gene: -; V gene: TRBV7-9; J gene: TRBJ2-1; clone size: few; CDR3 DNA: TGTGCCAGCACCCTGGTGGGCAATGAGCAGTTCTTC; CDR3 protein: CASTLVGNEQFF
D gene: -; V gene: TRBV19; J gene: TRBJ2-1; clone size: -; CDR3 DNA: TGTGCCAGTAGTAACTTAAAGAGCTCCTACAATGAGCAGTTCTTC; CDR3 protein: CASSNLKSSYNEQFF
D gene: TRBD2; V gene: TRBV27; J gene: TRBJ2-7; clone size: -; CDR3 DNA: TGTGCCAGCAGTCGCAGGACTAGCGGGAGGAACTCCTACGAGCAGTACTTC; CDR3 protein: CASSRRTSGRNSYEQYF
D gene: TRBD2; V gene: TRBV12-3/TRBV12-4; J gene: TRBJ2-1; clone size: many; CDR3 DNA: TGTGCCAGCAGTTTAACTAGCGGGAGGGCCGATGAGCAGTTCTTC; CDR3 protein: CASSLTSGRADEQFF
D gene: -; V gene: TRBV7-2; J gene: TRBJ2-3; clone size: -; CDR3 DNA: TGTGCCAGCAGCTTTGTGGACCGTTTTAGCACAGATACGCAGTATTTT; CDR3 protein: CASSFVDRFSTDTQYF
D gene: TRBD2; V gene: TRBV4-3; J gene: TRBJ2-1; clone size: many; CDR3 DNA: TGCGCCAGCAGCCATCGTCTAGCGGAGCCCTACAATGAGCAGTTCTTC; CDR3 protein: CASSHRLAEPYNEQFF
D gene: TRBD2; V gene: TRBV20-1; J gene: TRBJ2-3; clone size: -; CDR3 DNA: TGCAGTGTCAATAGCGGGATATACACAGATACGCAGTATTTT; CDR3 protein: CSVNSGIYTDTQYF
D gene: -; V gene: TRBV15; J gene: TRBJ2-7; clone size: few; CDR3 DNA: TGTGCCACCAGCAGAGATCGGAGTAGCTACGAGCAGTACTTC; CDR3 protein: CATSRDRSSYEQYF
D gene: -; V gene: TRBV29-1; J gene: TRBJ2-1; clone size: few; CDR3 DNA: TGCAGCGTCCGCAGCCGTCAGGAGGGGCTCGACTACAATGAGCAGTTCTTC; CDR3 protein: CSVRSRQEGLDYNEQFF
D gene: -; V gene: TRBV20-1; J gene: TRBJ1-2; clone size: many; CDR3 DNA: TGCAGTGCTAGAGATTCCGGCAGCACTAACTATGGCTACACCTTC; CDR3 protein: CSARDSGSTNYGYTF
D gene: TRBD1; V gene: TRBV25-1; J gene: TRBJ1-6; clone size: -; CDR3 DNA: TGTGCCAGCGGCCCAAGAGGGGGCCAACGGACACCCCTCCACTTT; CDR3 protein: CASGPRGGQRTPLHF
D gene: -; V gene: TRBV20-1; J gene: TRBJ2-7; clone size: -; CDR3 DNA: TGCAGTGCTAGGCTAGCGTTGTCCTACGAGCAGTACTTC; CDR3 protein: CSARLALSYEQYF
D gene: -; V gene: TRBV19; J gene: TRBJ2-7; clone size: -; CDR3 DNA: TGTGCCAGTCGCCGGTGGGACCAGCAAGACTACGAGCAGTACTTC; CDR3 protein: CASRRWDQQDYEQYF